What follows is one T cell receptor (beta chain) and its context. This clone was picked up a small number of times. Its specific antigen is unknown. No qualities accompany the bases; no much larger clone lies one base away. This entry comes from a study of control samples from healthy donors and cancer patients (dated by TCRdb to about 2020). The library was made by the immunoSEQ multiplex PCR assay. The table comes from immuneACCESS by way of TCRdb, which keeps in-frame sequences with V and J called. Part of the clones is missing from these tables; in studies checked, under half for an unresolved V gene and the rest for unknown reasons. Present in this sample are approximately 170,000 clones, around nine tenths of which were seen just once. Of the sample, over 1.1% is held by the ten largest clones. The germline V gene (reference sequence) supplies CDR1 GTSNPN and CDR2 SVGIG. The junction shows trimming of 8 bases on V and 2 bases on J, plus 16 bases between the germline ends. Inclusive of the bounding cysteine and phenylalanine, the CDR3 is 13 residues long. The sequence is cut down to CDR3 DNA, 39 bases in frame from base 1.

The sample consisted of blood. This clonotype was obtained from a man aged 30-40 years in good health. In this chain, TRBV30 is recombined with TRBJ2-7; the D gene is tentatively TRBD1 or TRBD2, each matching 5 bases. The bases are TGTGCCCGAAGAACGGAGGACACCTACGAGCAGTACTTC. Translated, this is CARRTEDTYEQYF.